The 32 T cell receptor beta chains below come from one sample, sequenced in a study of early T cells in non-severe SARS-CoV-2 infection. TCRdb analysed the 5' RACE reads with MiXCR anew, one entry per CDR3 protein. There are about 48,000 distinct CDR3 sequences in the sample; roughly 9.8% occur only once, and over 6.5% lies in the top ten. The sample was whole blood. These receptors all come from an adult who was a healthcare worker with PCR-confirmed SARS-CoV-2 infection or an uninfected control (not recorded which).

In this sample, this clonotype turned up a few times. The chain couples TRBV12-3 or TRBV12-4 to TRBJ2-1, with 12 bases identical to TRBD1. With V trimmed by 2 bases and J by 8 bases, 10 bases remained unmatched. The CDR3 runs to 17 residues. CDR3 bases: TGTGCCAGCAGTTTACGAGGGGGACAGGGGGCGTGGGATGAGCAGTTCTTC. Translated: CASSLRGGQGAWDEQFF.

The table lists this clonotype with many counts. The rearrangement uses TRBV5-6 and TRBJ1-5, with D unclear. CDR3 length: 14 residues. V was clipped by 3 bases and J by 1 base, with 8 bases between them. In germline, CDR1 is SGHDT, CDR2 YYEEEE. The chain's CDR3 is CASSYQLSNQPQHF. CDR3 nucleotide sequence: TGTGCCAGCAGCTATCAGTTAAGCAATCAGCCCCAGCATTTT.

This clonotype has at least ten counts. The chain joins TRBV11-3 to TRBJ2-1, with 9 bases lining up with TRBD2. J gave up 7 bases and V 5 bases, and 6 bases lay outside the gene matches. Germline values: CDR1 SGHNT, CDR2 YENEEA. This CDR3 spans 14 amino acids. The CDR3 nucleotides read TGTGCCAGCAGCCTTAGCGGGAGAGCGAATGAGCAGTTCTTC. Amino acids: CASSLSGRANEQFF. Full variable domain (remainder filled in from reference TRBV11-3 and TRBJ2-1): EAGVVQSPRYKIIEKKQPVAFWCNPISGHNTLYWYLQNLGQGPELLIRYENEEAVDDSQLPKDRFSAERLKGVDSTLKIQPAELGDSAVYLCASSLSGRANEQFFGPGTRLTVL.

This clonotype was detected ten times or more. The CDR3 region has the DNA TGCGCCAGCAGCCATAGCGGGCAATACACAGATACGCAGTATTTT. Translating it yields CASSHSGQYTDTQYF. The J gene is TRBJ2-3, the V gene TRBV5-1, with 7 positions matching TRBD2. Germline V gene sequence: CDR1 SGHRS, CDR2 YFSETQ. The CDR3 contains 15 residues. V lost 4 bases and J lost 2; bases outside the gene matches: 7.

This clonotype has a count of ten or more. CDR3 residues: CASRPDRRDTGELFF. The CDR3 DNA reads TGTGCCAGCCGGCCGGACAGGCGTGACACCGGGGAGCTGTTTTTT. The J gene is TRBJ2-2, the V gene TRBV28; 7 positions agree with TRBD1. CDR1 is MDHEN and CDR2 is SYDVKM in the germline V gene. Germline trimming cut 8 bases from V and 3 bases from J; bases unmatched to any gene: 9. The CDR3 loop spans 15 amino acids.

This chain links TRBV6-6 with TRBJ1-4, with D possibly TRBD1 on 5 matching bases. This CDR3 has 15 residues. The V and J ends lost 0 bases and 6 bases respectively, with 11 bases between them. Germline V gene data show CDR1 as MNHNY and CDR2 as SVGAGI (reference sequence). CDR3 nucleotide sequence: TGTGCCAGCAGTTACTCGTCGGGGACTGATGAAAAACTGTTTTTT. As protein: CASSYSSGTDEKLFF.

At least ten counts were recorded for this clonotype. The chain recombines TRBV18 with TRBJ1-1; tentatively, D is TRBD1 (5 bases). CDR1 is KGHSH and CDR2 is LQKENI in the germline V gene. This CDR3 comprises 14 residues. The V and J ends lost 1 base and 4 bases respectively, with 10 bases between them. The CDR3 DNA sequence: TGTGCCAGCTCACCACTTGGGAGGGGCACTGAAGCTTTCTTT. It is translated as CASSPLGRGTEAFF. Full variable domain (rest looked up from reference TRBV18 and TRBJ1-1): NAGVMQNPRHLVRRRGQEARLRCSPMKGHSHVYWYRQLPEEGLKFMVYLQKENIIDESGMPKERFSAEFPKEGPSILRIQQVVRGDSAAYFCASSPLGRGTEAFFGQGTRLTVV.

This clonotype occurred a few times. The V gene is TRBV11-2, the J gene TRBJ2-7, with TRBD2 matching 8 bases. Germline values: CDR1 SGHAT, CDR2 FQNNGV. V shed 1 base and J 3 bases; nucleotides not matched to a gene: 5. CDR3 length: 15 amino acids. CDR3 nucleotide sequence: TGTGCCAGCAGCTTAGGAACTAGCGGTTTCTACGAGCAGTACTTC. Encoded protein: CASSLGTSGFYEQYF.

This chain joins TRBV11-3 and TRBJ2-3; weak D call: TRBD2 (6 bases). Trimming cost V 5 bases and J 6 bases, with 18 bases left between them. The CDR3 loop spans 15 amino acids. Germline CDR1 SGHNT, CDR2 YENEEA. DNA for the CDR3: TGTGCCAGCAGCCGACGGAGGGGCGGGGATGATACGCAGTATTTT. Encoded protein: CASSRRRGGDDTQYF.

This clonotype was recorded many times. The V gene is TRBV7-6, the J gene TRBJ2-5, with D uncertain. Per the germline V gene, CDR1 is SGHVS and CDR2 is FNYEAQ. With 2 bases removed from V and 3 bases from J, the gap between germline ends came to 10 bases. The CDR3 covers 14 residues. CDR3 nucleotide sequence: TGTGCCAGCAGCTTAAGTCAAGGAAAAGAGACCCAGTACTTC. Translated, it gives CASSLSQGKETQYF.

This clonotype turned up a few times. The gene calls are TRBV3-1 and TRBJ1-2; D remains ambiguous. The V and J ends lost 0 bases and 8 bases respectively, with 13 bases between them. The CDR3 loop spans 14 amino acids. Germline lookup yields CDR1 LGHDT and CDR2 YNNKEL (reference sequence). In nucleotides, the CDR3 is TGTGCCAGCAGCCAAGACCCCGCTTTGAGAGGCTACACCTTC. It is translated as CASSQDPALRGYTF. Complete variable domain (other parts from reference TRBV3-1 and TRBJ1-2): DTAVSQTPKYLVTQMGNDKSIKCEQNLGHDTMYWYKQDSKKFLKIMFSYNNKELIINETVPNRFSPKSPDKAHLNLHINSLELGDSAVYFCASSQDPALRGYTFGSGTRLTVV.

The J gene is TRBJ1-2, the V gene TRBV2; D call uncertain. Germline-derived CDR1 and CDR2 are SNHLY and FYNNEI. The ends were cut back, 4 bases at V and 6 bases at J, with 6 bases in the middle. The CDR3 length is 11 residues. As DNA, the CDR3 is TGTGCCAGCAGTGGGAGGGATGGCTACACCTTC. It codes for CASSGRDGYTF.

This clonotype was recorded many times. The V gene is TRBV2, the J gene TRBJ2-1; D uncertain. CDR3 length: 14 amino acids. The V end was cut by 6 bases, the J end by 10 bases, with 19 bases between. Per the germline V gene, CDR1 is SNHLY and CDR2 is FYNNEI. The CDR3 nucleotides read TGTGCCAGCAGCCCCCGCCCCACACCCCCGGAGCAGTTCTTC. Amino acids: CASSPRPTPPEQFF.

In regard to this clonotype: A clone one base away is much larger, so this may be a read error. The chain is built from TRBV11-2 and TRBJ1-1; weak D call: TRBD1 (6 bases). The length of the CDR3 is 13 residues. The V gene lost 4 bases and the J gene lost 1 base, with 7 bases spanning the gap. CDR1 is SGHAT, CDR2 FQNNGV, per germline. The CDR3 DNA follows: TGTGCCAGCAGCTGGGGACAGAACACTGAAGCTTTCTTT. Translation: CASSWGQNTEAFF.

This clonotype came up a few times. V is TRBV7-3 and J is TRBJ1-2; no definite D call. The CDR3 is made up of 15 amino acids. V was trimmed by 0 bases and J by 8 bases, leaving 16 bases between them. The germline V gene has CDR1 SGHTA and CDR2 FQGTGA. The CDR3 is CASSLTQTGSGGYTF. The CDR3 nucleotides are TGTGCCAGCAGCTTAACCCAGACCGGGTCTGGGGGCTACACCTTC.

The chain links TRBV7-3 to TRBJ1-4; 10 bases are a match to TRBD1. This CDR3 has 14 amino acids. Per germline, CDR1 SGHTA and CDR2 FQGTGA. Trimming at V came to 5 bases and at J to 8 bases, leaving 5 bases not matched to a gene. The CDR3 DNA sequence: TGTGCCAGCAGCGTCGGGACAGGGGACGAAAAACTGTTTTTT. This translates into CASSVGTGDEKLFF.

This clonotype was picked up a small number of times. The chain carries TRBV5-1 and TRBJ2-7, with 10 bases aligning to TRBD1. CDR1 and CDR2 from the germline V gene are SGHRS and YFSETQ. The V and J ends lost 4 bases and 6 bases, in that order; junction bases with no gene match: 4. The CDR3 totals 13 residues. CDR3 coding DNA: TGCGCCAGCAGCCTGGACAGGGGGAGCGAGCAGTACTTC. The encoded protein is CASSLDRGSEQYF.

There are many counts of this clonotype. The genes are TRBV6-5 and TRBJ2-5; 15 nucleotides align to TRBD2. The CDR3 runs 16 residues. V lost 8 bases, J lost 4 bases, and 8 bases stayed unmatched. The germline V gene has CDR1 MNHEY and CDR2 SVGAGI. Written as DNA, the CDR3 is TGTGCCAGCTCCTGGACTAGCGGGAGGGCCGGAGAGACCCAGTACTTC. It translates to CASSWTSGRAGETQYF.

This clonotype has a count of ten or more. The V call is TRBV6-1, the J call TRBJ1-1; D not certain. Germline assignment: CDR1 MNHNS and CDR2 SASEGT. CDR3 length equals 13 residues. V was pared by 6 bases and J by 3 bases, with 11 bases between. CDR3 nucleotide sequence: TGTGCCAGCAGGCCATCGACACACACTGAAGCTTTCTTT. Translated: CASRPSTHTEAFF.

In this sample, this clonotype turned up many times. The CDR3 loop is CASSRTRLQETQYF. CDR3 in DNA: TGTGCCAGCAGCCGGACTAGACTACAAGAGACCCAGTACTTC. The chain combines TRBV11-2 with TRBJ2-5, with 7 bases aligning to TRBD2. The length of the CDR3 is 14 residues. V was clipped by 5 bases and J by 2 bases; unmatched bases: 5. Germline CDR1 reads SGHAT; CDR2 reads FQNNGV.

Ten or more counts support this clonotype. The chain links TRBV28 to TRBJ2-3; D might be TRBD1 (5 bases). Germline V lookup: CDR1 MDHEN, CDR2 SYDVKM. This CDR3 has 15 amino acids. The V end was cut by 3 bases, the J end by 3 bases, with 13 bases between. The CDR3 region has the DNA TGTGCCAGCAGTTTGGGTGTGGGGCCTACAGATACGCAGTATTTT. Its protein product is CASSLGVGPTDTQYF.

V is TRBV4-2 and J is TRBJ2-7; D may be TRBD2 (5 bases). V gave up 2 bases and J gave up 1 base, with 12 bases separating them. Germline loops: CDR1 LGHNA, CDR2 YNFKEQ. The CDR3 runs to 15 residues. CDR3 in DNA: TGTGCCAGCAGCCAATCGCCGGGAACTTCCTACGAGCAGTACTTC. Its protein is CASSQSPGTSYEQYF.

The V and J genes are TRBV6-1 and TRBJ1-2, with TRBD1 as a possible D gene (6 bases). Trimming stripped 1 base from V and 2 bases from J, with 17 bases between. The CDR3 extends over 17 amino acids. The germline gives CDR1 MNHNS, CDR2 SASEGT. In DNA, the CDR3 is TGTGCCAGCAGTGAAGGGGGGGGGCTGAAGCCGAACTATGGCTACACCTTC. It is translated as CASSEGGGLKPNYGYTF.

The sample holds many counts of this clonotype. The V call is TRBV20-1, the J call TRBJ2-5; perhaps TRBD2 as D (5 bases). V lost 0 bases and J 5 bases, leaving 13 bases between the germline ends. The CDR3 is 14 residues long. CDR1 and CDR2 (germline): DFQATT, SNEGSKA (reference sequence). CDR3 bases: TGCAGTGCTAGAGATGACCGGGGTTTGGAGACCCAGTACTTC. Its protein is CSARDDRGLETQYF.

This clonotype was recorded at least ten times. The chain combines TRBV7-6 with TRBJ1-1; D remains unclear. The CDR3 loop spans 13 amino acids. V lost 1 base and J 6 bases, leaving 9 bases between the germline ends. Germline CDR1 SGHVS, CDR2 FNYEAQ. CDR3 loop: CASSLVGGPEAFF. As DNA, the CDR3 is TGTGCCAGCAGCTTAGTCGGAGGGCCTGAAGCTTTCTTT.

A few counts support this clonotype. The chain has TRBV5-1 and TRBJ2-1; 10 nucleotides match TRBD2. Unmatched junction bases numbered 6, after V lost 4 bases and J lost 5 bases. CDR1 is SGHRS, CDR2 YFSETQ, per germline. The CDR3 is 15 residues long. In nucleotides, the CDR3 is TGCGCCAGCAGCAGGACTAGCGGAGTTAACAATGAGCAGTTCTTC. Its protein is CASSRTSGVNNEQFF.

In its sample, this clonotype was seen a few times. The V and J genes are TRBV29-1 and TRBJ2-3; 9 nucleotides match TRBD2. The CDR3 length is 15 residues. Looked up from germline, CDR1 is SQVTM and CDR2 is ANQGSEA. V shed 4 bases and J 1 base; nucleotides not matched to a gene: 6. The CDR3 sequence is CSVGISGRGTDTQYF. CDR3 bases: TGCAGCGTTGGAATTAGCGGGAGAGGCACAGATACGCAGTATTTT.

This clonotype has a count of ten or more. The V call is TRBV27, the J call TRBJ2-1, with 11 bases that match TRBD1. CDR1 MNHEY and CDR2 SMNVEV come from the germline V gene (reference sequence). The V gene end was trimmed by 5 bases and the J gene end by 7 bases; junction bases not matched to a gene: 10. This CDR3 has 16 amino acids. The CDR3 sequence is CASSKLPGQGANEQFF. As DNA, the CDR3 is TGTGCCAGCAGTAAATTACCTGGACAGGGGGCGAATGAGCAGTTCTTC.

The genes are TRBV13 and TRBJ1-5; the D gene is possibly TRBD1 (5 bases). V shed 2 bases and J shed 1 base, with 18 bases lying between them. Germline loops: CDR1 PRHDT, CDR2 FYEKMQ (reference sequence). The CDR3 has 18 residues. This CDR3 reads CASSLRLGRGSSNQPQHF. CDR3 bases: TGTGCCAGCAGCTTAAGGCTTGGGAGGGGATCAAGCAATCAGCCCCAGCATTTT.

This clonotype was detected ten times or more. The J gene is TRBJ2-6, the V gene TRBV18; D uncertain. V was cut by 3 bases and J by 1 base, with 13 bases left in between. The CDR3 is made up of 17 amino acids. From germline, CDR1 is KGHSH and CDR2 LQKENI. CDR3 protein: CASSPPLVNSGANVLTF. Here the CDR3 DNA reads TGTGCCAGCTCACCGCCCCTCGTTAATTCTGGGGCCAACGTCCTGACTTTC.

This clonotype was picked up a small number of times. J is TRBJ2-3 and V is TRBV19; D remains unclear. Per the germline V gene, CDR1 is LNHDA and CDR2 is SQIVND (reference sequence). V lost 3 bases to trimming and J lost 6 bases, with 10 bases between them. This CDR3 is 13 amino acids long. CDR3 bases: TGTGCCAGTAGTATCAAGCAGTTGGATACGCAGTATTTT. It specifies CASSIKQLDTQYF.

There are many counts of this clonotype. The chain combines TRBV20-1 with TRBJ2-7, with D maybe TRBD2 (7 bases). Germline loops: CDR1 DFQATT, CDR2 SNEGSKA (reference sequence). The CDR3 has 14 residues. With 4 bases removed from V and 0 bases from J, the gap between germline ends came to 13 bases. The DNA for the CDR3 is TGCAGTGCTATGGCGGGGGCAAGCTCCTACGAGCAGTACTTC. This translates into CSAMAGASSYEQYF.